Shown below are 11 T cell receptor beta chains from a single sample sequenced in a study of CD8 T cells in Susac syndrome. Roughly 0.45 to 1 ug RNA was reverse transcribed with random hexamers. Using its own MiXCR run on the immunoSEQ multiplex PCR reads, TCRdb lists one record per CDR3 protein. Among 170,000 or so distinct CDR3 sequences listed, about 96% were seen once. Source material: CD4+ T cells from PBMCs. The receptor source for this set is a human donor with Susac syndrome.

The chain has TRBV4-3 and TRBJ1-5; 7 bases are shared with TRBD1. From germline, CDR1 is LGHNA and CDR2 YSLEER. The V and J ends lost 0 bases and 7 bases, in that order; junction bases with no gene match: 3. This CDR3 region has 14 residues. CDR3 in amino acids: CASSQEEGAQPQHF. The CDR3 DNA reads as TGCGCCAGCAGCCAAGAGGAGGGGGCCCAGCCCCAGCATTTT.

Worth noting for this clonotype: The junction departs from germline at one end; a sequencing error may be responsible. V gene TRBV7-8 combines with J gene TRBJ1-6; 7 nucleotides line up with TRBD1. The CDR3 runs to 14 residues. The germline gives CDR1 SGHVS, CDR2 FQNEAQ. The CDR3 reads CASSVAGTASPLHF. Written as DNA, the CDR3 is TGTGCCAGCAGCGTAGCCGGGACAGCCTCACCCCTCCACTTT.

The chain couples TRBV12-3 or TRBV12-4 to TRBJ2-2; 11 bases map to TRBD2. Unmatched junction bases numbered 8, after V lost 5 bases and J lost 6 bases. There are 16 residues in the CDR3. DNA of the CDR3: TGTGCCAGCAGTCTCCGGGCTAGCGGGAGGTCCGGGGAGCTGTTTTTT. It codes for CASSLRASGRSGELFF.

CDR3 nucleotides: TGTGCCAGCAGCTCCTCCGACAGGGCTGGGGCCAACGTCCTGACTTTC. Its protein product is CASSSSDRAGANVLTF. The chain is built from TRBV7-3 and TRBJ2-6; 7 bases fit TRBD1. Germline loops: CDR1 SGHTA, CDR2 FQGTGA. After removal of 4 bases from V and 2 bases from J, the junction contained 5 bases not matched to a gene. This CDR3 has 16 residues.

This chain uses TRBV20-1 with TRBJ2-3, with D hard to call. V shed 0 bases and J shed 4 bases, with 11 bases lying between them. CDR3 length equals 14 residues. From germline, CDR1 is DFQATT and CDR2 SNEGSKA (reference sequence). CDR3 DNA sequence: TGCAGTGCTAGAGATTCGAGAGGTCCAGATACGCAGTATTTT. Its translation is CSARDSRGPDTQYF.

In its sample, this clonotype was seen once. V gene TRBV13 combines with J gene TRBJ1-6, with D unclear. Germline V gene data show CDR1 as PRHDT and CDR2 as FYEKMQ (reference sequence). V gave up 5 bases and J gave up 6 bases, with 11 bases separating them. The CDR3 is 14 amino acids. CDR3 sequence: CASSDALGNSPLHF. The CDR3 nucleotides read TGTGCCAGCAGCGACGCGCTTGGTAATTCACCCCTCCACTTT. Using reference TRBV13 and TRBJ1-6 for the parts outside the CDR3, the full variable domain is AAGVIQSPRHLIKEKRETATLKCYPIPRHDTVYWYQQGPGQDPQFLISFYEKMQSDKGSIPDRFSAQQFSDYHSELNMSSLELGDSALYFCASSDALGNSPLHFGNGTRLTVT.

The V gene is TRBV4-1, the J gene TRBJ2-3; 10 bases map to TRBD2. V lost 3 bases to trimming and J lost 5 bases; unmatched junction nucleotides: 11. CDR3 length: 17 amino acids. CDR1 is MGHRA, CDR2 YSYEKL, per germline. CDR3 bases: TGCGCCAGCAGCCATGTTACTAGCGGGGACGGGGGAGATACGCAGTATTTT. Its protein is CASSHVTSGDGGDTQYF.

This chain links TRBV7-9 with TRBJ2-1; 7 nucleotides match TRBD2. Germline CDR1 SEHNR, CDR2 FQNEAQ (reference sequence). The CDR3 has 19 amino acids. V shed 1 base, J shed 9 bases, and the junction held 21 bases outside the gene matches. CDR3 nucleotide sequence: TGTGCCAGCAGCTTAGGGTCCCTGGGGGGGAGGGCCTTGATCGGTGAGCAGTTCTTC. This translates into CASSLGSLGGRALIGEQFF.

The sample holds one count of this clonotype. The V gene is TRBV9, the J gene TRBJ2-1; D remains ambiguous. Germline-derived CDR1 and CDR2 are SGDLS and YYNGEE. The V end was cut by 1 base, the J end by 5 bases, with 13 bases between. This CDR3 has 15 residues. The CDR3 here is CASSVRGMGNNEQFF. CDR3 nucleotides: TGTGCCAGCAGCGTACGTGGGATGGGGAACAATGAGCAGTTCTTC.

J is TRBJ2-6 and V is TRBV6-5; D remains ambiguous. CDR3 size: 14 residues. Germline V gene lookup returns CDR1 MNHEY and CDR2 SVGAGI. The ends were cut back, 7 bases at V and 0 bases at J, with 7 bases in the middle. CDR3 bases: TGTGCCAGCACCCTCAGCTCTGGGGCCAACGTCCTGACTTTC. Amino acids: CASTLSSGANVLTF.

The chain combines TRBV7-9 with TRBJ2-3; 8 nucleotides align to TRBD2. This CDR3 spans 15 amino acids. Trimming cost V 2 bases and J 3 bases; bases outside gene matches: 4. Per the germline V gene, CDR1 is SEHNR and CDR2 is FQNEAQ (reference sequence). The CDR3 bases are TGTGCCAGCAGCTTAATTAGCGGGATGACAGATACGCAGTATTTT. It codes for CASSLISGMTDTQYF.